This TCR beta chain was sequenced during a study of blood T cell repertoires in COVID-19. About the study: COVID-19 samples, acute and convalescent, were from the United States, Italy and Spain. PBMCs, B-cell-depleted T cells, or T cells were the source of the cDNA or gDNA that made up the material.

This clone was seen a few times. In the authors' methods: Researchers report that nucleated cell counts were estimated from reference gene primer amplification. The repertoire was sequenced with immunoSEQ multiplex PCR; TCRdb's copy has only in-frame clones and lacks some. The D gene and trimming were derived from the DNA, and the V and J assignments and clone size from that table. The sample yields a few hundred thousand clones, around 87% seen once. The sample taken for sequencing was peripheral blood. This sequence originates from a man between 60 and 70 years old with acute or convalescent COVID-19.

DNA of the CDR3: TGTGCGGGCAGACTAGCTCCCTACAATGAGCAGTTCTTC. Residues: CAGRLAPYNEQFF. The chain joins TRBV5-8 to TRBJ2-1; 7 nucleotides align to TRBD2. The CDR3 consists of 13 residues. Germline V gene sequence: CDR1 SGHTS, CDR2 YDEGEE.